The TCR beta chain under discussion was sequenced for a study of T cells in localized non-small cell lung cancer. J was trimmed by 4 bases and V by 7 bases; bases with no gene match: 8. Germline V gives CDR1 SGHRS, CDR2 YFSETQ. The CDR3 spans 14 residues. Clones were read by immunoSEQ multiplex PCR, and TCRdb kept only the in-frame ones, dropping some. The sample yields fewer than 30,000 clones, 80% to 95% seen once. This clone was observed once. Its antigen is as yet unknown. Regarding the study as a whole: Patients showing higher blood T cell density tended to see longer overall survival. As only one tumor region underwent sequencing, heterogeneity remains possible. Uninvolved adjacent lung showed higher T cell clonality than tumor. The study detected a median approximately 50 of the top 100 tumor clones in adjacent lung.

The TCR originated in a woman aged 35 to 70 with stage I lung adenocarcinoma. The J gene is TRBJ2-1, the V gene TRBV5-1; 7 nucleotides agree with TRBD2. The sequencing here drew on peripheral blood, taken before any cancer treatment. The CDR3, as DNA: TGCGCCAGCTGGTGGGAGGGCAGGTACAATGAGCAGTTCTTC. Its protein is CASWWEGRYNEQFF.